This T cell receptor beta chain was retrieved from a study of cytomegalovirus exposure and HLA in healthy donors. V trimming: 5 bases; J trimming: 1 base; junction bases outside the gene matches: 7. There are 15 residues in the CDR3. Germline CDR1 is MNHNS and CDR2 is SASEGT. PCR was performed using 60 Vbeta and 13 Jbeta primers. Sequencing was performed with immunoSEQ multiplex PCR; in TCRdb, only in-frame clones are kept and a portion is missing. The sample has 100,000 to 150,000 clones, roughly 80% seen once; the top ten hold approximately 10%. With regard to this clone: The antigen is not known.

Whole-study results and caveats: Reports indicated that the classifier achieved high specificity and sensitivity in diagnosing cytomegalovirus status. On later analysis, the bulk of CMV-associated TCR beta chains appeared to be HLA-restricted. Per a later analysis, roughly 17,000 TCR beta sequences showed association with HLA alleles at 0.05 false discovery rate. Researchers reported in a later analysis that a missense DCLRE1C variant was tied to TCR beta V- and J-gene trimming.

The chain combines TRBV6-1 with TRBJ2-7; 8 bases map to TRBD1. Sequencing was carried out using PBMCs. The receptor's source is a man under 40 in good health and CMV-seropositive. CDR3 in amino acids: CASSSRRQGSYEQYF. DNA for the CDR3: TGTGCCAGCAGTTCAAGAAGACAGGGGTCCTACGAGCAGTACTTC.